These 3 T cell receptor beta chains originate from one sample sequenced in a study of T-cell memory formation after mild COVID-19. TCRdb reprocessed the 5' RACE reads with MiXCR, giving one entry per CDR3 protein. The sample lists 350,000 to 400,000 distinct CDR3 sequences; approximately 15% were seen once. Sequencing used PBMCs or a T cell subset sorted from them (not recorded which). The origin of the receptors is a man aged 18 to 30 who had mild COVID-19 (a few samples of this study predate the infection). Cell type and time point are not known.

Many counts were recorded for this clonotype. This chain joins TRBV7-9 and TRBJ2-2; D gene unclear. CDR1 SEHNR and CDR2 FQNEAQ come from the germline V gene (reference sequence). Deletions cut 5 bases from V and 0 bases from J, with 10 bases between. CDR3 length: 15 amino acids. CDR3 protein: CASSMTRTNTGELFF. The CDR3 bases are TGTGCCAGCAGCATGACTCGAACGAACACCGGGGAGCTGTTTTTT.

This chain joins TRBV6-1 and TRBJ2-7, with D maybe TRBD2 (7 bases). Trimming cost V 3 bases and J 3 bases, with 9 bases left between them. Germline CDR1 MNHNS, CDR2 SASEGT. There are 13 residues in the CDR3. The CDR3 reads CASSERGHYEQYF. The CDR3 nucleotides are TGTGCCAGCAGTGAGCGGGGGCACTACGAGCAGTACTTC.

This clonotype came up a few times. The rearrangement links TRBV9 to TRBJ2-3, with D hard to call. With 0 bases removed from V and 8 bases from J, the gap between germline ends came to 10 bases. This CDR3 is 13 amino acids long. Germline lookup yields CDR1 SGDLS and CDR2 YYNGEE. Written as DNA, the CDR3 is TGTGCCAGCAGCGTAGTGCCTGTGGGTACGCAGTATTTT. It specifies CASSVVPVGTQYF.